The rows below give T cell receptor beta chains drawn from one sample of a study of blood T cell repertoires in COVID-19. TCRdb keeps only in-frame clones here, not all; method: immunoSEQ multiplex PCR. Of 400,000 or so clones in the sample, about nine tenths were seen once. Material for sequencing was PBMCs or T cells enriched from blood (not recorded which). The source is a young man who had recovered from COVID-19. The CDR3 runs from the conserved cysteine through the conserved F or W. Fields, in order: D gene, V gene, CDR3 protein. A D gene is named only where the DNA matches it firmly.

TRBD1,TRBV2,CASSPLVGTGGPEQYF
TRBD1,TRBV16,CASSPRWDRFFGYTF
.,TRBV4-1,CASSQDLGQRATEAFF
.,TRBV18,CASSARQETQYF
.,TRBV7-9,CASRGGPTGELFF
.,TRBV18,CASSLAYSYSNQPQHF
.,TRBV10-3,CAISERYRVDQPQHF
TRBD1,TRBV10-2,CASSEGQVNQPQHF
.,TRBV2,CASKQGSGANVLTF
.,TRBV3-1/TRBV3-2,CASSQVRGVQYF
TRBD2,TRBV28,CASSWTSSAGELFF
TRBD1,TRBV5-1,CASSLESPGGGQPQHF
.,TRBV27,CASSSLDSSNTEAFF
TRBD1,TRBV19,CASRFSRGPNQPQHF
.,TRBV3-1/TRBV3-2,CASSQVERGYTEAFF
.,TRBV27,CASSLLSSGGHLNEKLFF
TRBD1,TRBV28,CASRDPGQGHEKLFF
.,TRBV19,CASRWTANTGELFF
.,TRBV2,CASRAQMNTEAFF